These T cell receptor beta chains were read from a single sample in a study of molecular identifiers for immune sequencing clone quantification. TCRdb reanalysed the PCR reads using MiXCR and keeps one entry per CDR3 protein. The sample gives about 320,000 distinct CDR3 sequences, about 20% of which show up once; more than 0.8% is in the top ten. The sequencing sample was made of naive CD8+ T cells from blood, with Jurkat cell RNA spiked in. The receptors derive from a human donor in good health. Some libraries in this study had Jurkat cell RNA spiked in. CDR3s include the opening cysteine and the closing phenylalanine or tryptophan. A D gene is named only where the DNA matches it firmly. Clone size appears in some rows only: once, few, many, or a class for an expanded clone.

d_gene,abundance,j_gene,v_gene,CDR3aa,CDR3nt
-,many,TRBJ2-7,TRBV4-1,CASSQDMALWEQYF,TGCGCCAGCAGCCAAGATATGGCCCTCTGGGAGCAGTACTTC
TRBD2,many,TRBJ2-7,TRBV19,CASSIGLAGPYEQYF,TGTGCCAGTAGTATAGGGCTAGCGGGGCCCTACGAGCAGTACTTC
-,many,TRBJ1-2,TRBV2,CASSVQGNGYTF,TGTGCCAGCAGTGTCCAGGGGAATGGCTACACCTTC
-,-,TRBJ2-3,TRBV11-2,CASSDDADTQYF,TGTGCCAGCAGCGATGACGCAGATACGCAGTATTTT
-,many,TRBJ2-2,TRBV7-9,CASSSIPSAGELFF,TGTGCCAGCAGCTCCATCCCGAGCGCCGGGGAGCTGTTTTTT
-,many,TRBJ2-1,TRBV5-1,CASSLEVATNEQFF,TGCGCCAGCAGCCTGGAGGTCGCGACGAATGAGCAGTTCTTC
TRBD2,-,TRBJ2-1,TRBV9,CASSVEGLAGNEQFF,TGTGCCAGCAGCGTGGAGGGACTAGCTGGCAATGAGCAGTTCTTC
-,few,TRBJ1-1,TRBV20-1,CSASHQNTEAFF,TGCAGTGCTAGTCATCAGAACACTGAAGCTTTCTTT
TRBD1,-,TRBJ2-7,TRBV12-3/TRBV12-4,CASSGPGQGYEQYF,TGTGCCAGCAGTGGACCGGGACAGGGTTACGAGCAGTACTTC
-,-,TRBJ2-3,TRBV5-1,CASSLTDYTTDTQYF,TGCGCCAGCAGCTTAACGGACTATACCACAGATACGCAGTATTTT
-,many,TRBJ2-3,TRBV9,CASSEDSSTDTQYF,TGTGCCAGCAGTGAAGATTCGAGCACAGATACGCAGTATTTT
-,many,TRBJ2-2,TRBV7-9,CASSPPGTSYTGELFF,TGTGCCAGCAGCCCCCCAGGCACCTCCTACACCGGGGAGCTGTTTTTT
TRBD2,once,TRBJ2-1,TRBV2,CAGRWTSGGLYNEQFF,TGTGCCGGCAGGTGGACTAGCGGGGGTCTCTACAATGAGCAGTTCTTC